The clone carrying this TCR beta chain was seen a few times. What it recognizes is unknown. The sample comes from a study of Ad26.COV2.S vaccination and SARS-CoV-2 variants. Points from the study as a whole: Measurements of TCR breadth and depth may have given underestimates of the total T cell responses.

V gave up 0 bases and J gave up 5 bases, with 14 bases separating them. The CDR3 is 15 amino acids. Per germline, CDR1 SGHRS and CDR2 YFSETQ. Assay: immunoSEQ multiplex PCR; the TCRdb copy retains only in-frame clones and omits some. The sample lists around 450,000 clones, nearly 90% seen once, with roughly 2.5% in the top ten. Treatment described: roughly 19 received Ad26.COV2.S at low or high dose, single or two shots; several received placebo; per-sample allocation not given. Each sample was drawn 63 days after the first injection (of vaccine or placebo). This specimen consisted of peripheral blood, obtained in a trial of Ad26.COV2.S vaccine versus placebo. The receptor was derived from a person aged 18-65 years who received the Ad26.COV2.S COVID-19 vaccine or a placebo. The rearrangement joins TRBV5-1 to TRBJ2-5, with D possibly matching TRBD1 (6 bases). CDR3 residues: CASSLGPGQKETQYF. CDR3 in DNA: TGCGCCAGCAGCTTGGGGCCGGGACAAAAGGAGACCCAGTACTTC. The variable domain in full, with the rest retrieved from reference TRBV5-1 and TRBJ2-5, is KAGVTQTPRYLIKTRGQQVTLSCSPISGHRSVSWYQQTPGQGLQFLFEYFSETQRNKGNFPGRFSGRQFSNSRSEMNVSTLELGDSALYLCASSLGPGQKETQYFGPGTRLLVL.